These T cell receptor beta chains were read from a single sample in a study of T cell responses to AZD1222 COVID-19 vaccine. Repertoires were generated with immunoSEQ multiplex PCR, while TCRdb's copy carries only in-frame clones and drops some. Found here are under 150,000 clones, 80% to 95% of them singletons; the top ten hold roughly 2.8%. This specimen was peripheral blood, taken on day 0 of AZD1222 vaccination. The receptors stem from an adult in good health. Both conserved end residues are part of each CDR3. D genes are given only for firm matches.

j_call,v_call,d_call,cdr3_aa
TRBJ2-1,TRBV11-2,.,CASSSVSYNEQFF
TRBJ2-5,TRBV7-3,.,CASSPRDQETQYF
TRBJ2-7,TRBV6-5,TRBD1,CASSFFPGQSYEQYF
TRBJ1-6,TRBV2,.,CASNQNNSPLHF
TRBJ1-2,TRBV7-9,.,CASRTGALNYGYTF
TRBJ2-7,TRBV7-2,TRBD2,CASSLRGVYEQYF
TRBJ2-5,TRBV11-2,TRBD1,CASSPDRSVETQYF
TRBJ1-1,TRBV4-1,.,CASSQTGFSTEAFF
TRBJ1-1,TRBV15,.,CATSTSDRQAEAFF
TRBJ2-1,TRBV4-2,TRBD2,CASSRLAGIYNEQFF
TRBJ2-3,TRBV6-6,.,CASSSPHARTDTQYF
TRBJ2-7,TRBV27,TRBD1,CASSLQGHSYEQYF
TRBJ1-1,TRBV4-1,.,CASSQVVGIYTEAFF
TRBJ2-7,TRBV6-1,TRBD1,CASSELQGADEQYF
TRBJ2-7,TRBV7-2,.,CASSLALRVYEQYF
TRBJ1-1,TRBV27,.,CASSLSGGTAFF
TRBJ2-2,TRBV20-1,TRBD2,CSASTSGNTGELFF
TRBJ2-1,TRBV5-3,TRBD2,CARSLRLAGELGEQFF
TRBJ1-2,TRBV13,.,CASSLGTGGYTF
TRBJ2-3,TRBV6-6,.,CASQPAGIVDTQYF
TRBJ2-3,TRBV7-3,.,CASSPSPQGNIDTQYF
TRBJ2-6,TRBV19,.,CASRRKSGANVLTF
TRBJ1-2,TRBV7-9,.,CASSLGGKYGYTF
TRBJ2-1,TRBV2,.,CASGNFDPGEQFF
TRBJ1-1,TRBV4-1,.,CASSQVKGGNTEAFF